The 18 T cell receptor beta chains given below trace back to one sample, sequenced in a study of shared clonotypes between healthy human individuals. Data came from immunoSEQ multiplex PCR; TCRdb stores just in-frame clones and leaves some out. The sample carries about 670,000 clones, 72% recorded once. Source material: memory CD4+ T cells sorted from blood. Documented subset: CD45RA-negative fraction. Receptor source: a woman under 40 in good health.

The chain employs TRBV19 and TRBJ2-2, with D unclear. The CDR3 is made up of 12 amino acids. The V and J ends lost 3 bases and 4 bases respectively, with 3 bases between them. Germline CDR1 reads LNHDA; CDR2 reads SQIVND (reference sequence). CDR3 nucleotides: TGTGCCAGTAGTATTTTCACCGGGGAGCTGTTTTTT. It codes for CASSIFTGELFF.

This clone was observed at least ten times. The chain couples TRBV4-1 to TRBJ1-1, with a tentative D call TRBD1 (6 bases). The germline V gene encodes CDR1 MGHRA and CDR2 YSYEKL. Trimming took 1 base from V and 5 from J, leaving 17 bases between them. The CDR3 is made up of 16 amino acids. This chain's CDR3 is CASSQVRPGERTEAFF. As DNA, the CDR3 is TGCGCCAGCAGCCAAGTGCGGCCAGGGGAAAGGACTGAAGCTTTCTTT.

The chain is built from TRBV2 and TRBJ2-1; 7 bases fit TRBD2. There are 15 residues in the CDR3. With 7 bases clipped from V and 9 bases from J, the junction kept 15 bases outside the gene matches. CDR1 SNHLY and CDR2 FYNNEI come from the germline V gene. The DNA of the CDR3 is TGTGCCAGCACTCCACTAGCGTCCTTGGTAGCTGAGCAGTTCTTC. It translates to CASTPLASLVAEQFF.

As concerns this clone: With only one base between it and a far larger clone, this is likely a read error. The gene calls are TRBV5-6 and TRBJ1-5; D perhaps matches TRBD1 (6 bases). The CDR3 runs to 15 residues. CDR1 is SGHDT and CDR2 is YYEEEE in the germline V gene. V was cut by 0 bases and J by 4 bases, with 11 bases left in between. CDR3 DNA: TGTGCCAGCAGCTTGGTAGGGGGTCCTAATCAGCCCCAGCATTTT. Protein sequence: CASSLVGGPNQPQHF.

V gene TRBV11-2 combines with J gene TRBJ2-7; 11 bases match TRBD2. The CDR3 is made up of 14 amino acids. Looked up from germline, CDR1 is SGHAT and CDR2 is FQNNGV. Trimming cost V 7 bases and J 3 bases; bases outside gene matches: 5. The CDR3 sequence: CASKNLAGGYEQYF. CDR3 nucleotide sequence: TGTGCCAGCAAGAACCTAGCGGGGGGCTACGAGCAGTACTTC.

This clone came up a few times. The gene calls are TRBV12-5 and TRBJ2-7; 11 bases line up with TRBD1. Germline V gene lookup returns CDR1 LGHNT and CDR2 FRNRAP. The CDR3 consists of 14 residues. Losses at the gene ends were 5 bases for V and 6 bases for J; bases not matched to a gene: 6. The DNA of the CDR3 is TGTGCTAGTGGTCTAGGGACAGGGGGTGCCGAGCAGTACTTC. Translating gives CASGLGTGGAEQYF.

This clone showed up just a few times. The genes are TRBV6-4 and TRBJ1-2, with a tentative D call TRBD1 (6 bases). The CDR3 has 13 residues. V was clipped by 10 bases and J by 3 bases, with 15 bases between them. Looked up from germline, CDR1 is MRHNA and CDR2 is SNTAGT. CDR3 nucleotides: TGTGCCAACCCCAGGGGAGGGTACTATGGCTACACCTTC. Its translation is CANPRGGYYGYTF.

This clone was recorded once. The chain joins TRBV4-1 to TRBJ2-1; TRBD2 matches at 7 bases. The CDR3 runs to 16 residues. Germline values: CDR1 MGHRA, CDR2 YSYEKL. V shed 0 bases and J 10 bases; nucleotides not matched to a gene: 12. The CDR3 coding sequence is TGCGCCAGCAGCCAAGAATGGGGGGGTGGGTATGAAGAGCAGTTCTTC. It yields the protein CASSQEWGGGYEEQFF.

The rearrangement joins TRBV19 to TRBJ2-5, with TRBD2 matching over 14 bases. Germline V gives CDR1 LNHDA, CDR2 SQIVND (reference sequence). The CDR3 has 16 residues. J lost 4 bases, V lost 3 bases, and 4 bases had no gene match. For the CDR3, the DNA is TGTGCCAGTAGTATCCGACTAGCGGGAGGGAGAGAGACCCAGTACTTC. This codes for CASSIRLAGGRETQYF.

The chain recombines TRBV11-2 with TRBJ2-1; tentative D call: TRBD1 (5 bases). Germline V gives CDR1 SGHAT, CDR2 FQNNGV. Trimming cost V 3 bases and J 9 bases, with 15 bases left between them. The CDR3 is made up of 14 amino acids. CDR3 amino acids: CASSFRPLQGEQFF. In DNA form, the CDR3 reads TGTGCCAGCAGCTTTCGGCCACTCCAGGGTGAGCAGTTCTTC.

Regarding this clone: Given a far larger clone just one base away, this is likely a sequencing read error. CDR3 region: CASSLELAGTDTQYF. CDR3 coding DNA: TGTGCCAGCAGCTTAGAACTAGCGGGCACAGATACGCAGTATTTT. The rearrangement joins TRBV11-2 to TRBJ2-3; 8 bases line up with TRBD2. The CDR3 length is 15 residues. V lost 0 bases to trimming and J lost 1 base; unmatched junction nucleotides: 0. Germline CDR1 reads SGHAT; CDR2 reads FQNNGV.

V is TRBV5-6 and J is TRBJ2-3; D may be TRBD2 (5 bases). Germline values: CDR1 SGHDT, CDR2 YYEEEE. V dropped 1 base and J dropped 1 base, with 13 bases sitting between them. The CDR3 runs to 16 residues. The CDR3 nucleotides read TGTGCCAGCAGCTTGTTAGGTCGGGGAGGCACAGATACGCAGTATTTT. Its translation is CASSLLGRGGTDTQYF.

The CDR3 region is CASTAATDYSNQPQHF. The DNA of the CDR3 is TGTGCCAGCACCGCTGCAACGGATTATAGCAATCAGCCCCAGCATTTT. The chain joins TRBV6-6 to TRBJ1-5; D call uncertain. The CDR3 totals 16 residues. Per the germline V gene, CDR1 is MNHNY and CDR2 is SVGAGI (reference sequence). V was shortened by 7 bases and J by 0 bases, with 16 bases between the two germline ends.

The V call is TRBV7-9, the J call TRBJ2-7, with 10 bases aligning to TRBD1. The CDR3 has 15 residues. Trimming took 5 bases from V and 2 from J; bases not matched to a gene: 6. From germline, CDR1 is SEHNR and CDR2 FQNEAQ (reference sequence). The CDR3 reads CASSRAGTGAYEQYF. CDR3 DNA sequence: TGTGCCAGCAGCCGAGCCGGGACAGGGGCCTACGAGCAGTACTTC.

This sequence joins TRBV29-1 and TRBJ2-3; no clear D. The length of the CDR3 is 13 residues. CDR1 is SQVTM, CDR2 ANQGSEA, per germline. The ends were cut back, 4 bases at V and 2 bases at J, with 10 bases in the middle. The chain's CDR3 is CSVAMVTTDTQYF. The CDR3 DNA sequence: TGCAGCGTTGCGATGGTGACCACAGATACGCAGTATTTT.

The chain joins TRBV28 to TRBJ2-1; the D gene is possibly TRBD2 (6 bases). V lost 5 bases and J lost 9, with 14 bases in between. CDR3 length equals 13 residues. Per the germline V gene, CDR1 is MDHEN and CDR2 is SYDVKM. CDR3 protein: CASSLPGLSEQFF. CDR3 sequence (DNA): TGTGCCAGCAGTCTCCCGGGACTCTCTGAGCAGTTCTTC.

J is TRBJ1-3 and V is TRBV6-7; a possible D gene is TRBD1 (6 bases). TRBV6-7 is an ORF; its function is uncertain. The V end was cut by 11 bases, the J end by 3 bases, with 17 bases between. The CDR3 has 14 amino acids. CDR3 amino acids: CAGNGGPGGNTIYF. CDR3 DNA: TGTGCCGGAAATGGGGGGCCCGGTGGAAACACCATATATTTT.

This sequence joins TRBV27 and TRBJ2-3, with 9 bases identical to TRBD1. Germline V gene sequence: CDR1 MNHEY, CDR2 SMNVEV (reference sequence). This CDR3 is 14 amino acids long. V was clipped by 5 bases and J by 5 bases; unmatched bases: 5. The CDR3 region is CASSHRGHLDTQYF. The CDR3 nucleotides read TGTGCCAGCAGTCACAGGGGGCATTTAGATACGCAGTATTTT.